The next 13 T cell receptor beta chains were all read from a single sample in a study of cytomegalovirus exposure and HLA in healthy donors. 60 Vbeta and 13 Jbeta primers were used in PCR. The method was immunoSEQ multiplex PCR; TCRdb's version includes in-frame clones alone and lacks a portion of them. The data show 100,000 to 150,000 clones, with 81% seen just once and 3% to 4% held by the top ten. Sequencing used PBMCs. The receptors were sampled from a man aged 18 to 29 in good health and CMV-seropositive.

The V call is TRBV9, the J call TRBJ1-3; unclear D gene. Germline values: CDR1 SGDLS, CDR2 YYNGEE. V lost 3 bases and J 0 bases, leaving 10 bases between the germline ends. The CDR3 contains 15 residues. Here the CDR3 reads CASSGQRHSGNTIYF. The CDR3, as DNA: TGTGCCAGCAGCGGACAAAGACACTCTGGAAACACCATATATTTT.

The rearrangement links TRBV5-8 to TRBJ2-1; TRBD2 matches 8 bases. Per the germline V gene, CDR1 is SGHTS and CDR2 is YDEGEE. There are 16 residues in the CDR3. V was pared by 0 bases and J by 8 bases, with 10 bases of the junction left unmatched. CDR3 bases: TGTGCCAGCAGCTTGGCCCCGTACGGGAGGGGCGATGAGCAGTTCTTC. Translation gives CASSLAPYGRGDEQFF.

The chain carries TRBV19 and TRBJ2-7, with 8 bases fitting TRBD1. This CDR3 spans 15 amino acids. V was pared by 5 bases and J by 3 bases, with 9 bases of the junction left unmatched. Germline V gene data show CDR1 as LNHDA and CDR2 as SQIVND (reference sequence). The CDR3 DNA follows: TGTGCCAGTAGTTCCGGGACAGGCCCCATCTACGAGCAGTACTTC. Residues: CASSSGTGPIYEQYF.

The chain has TRBV19 and TRBJ2-1; 8 bases line up with TRBD2. CDR3 size: 15 residues. V lost 7 bases to trimming and J lost 4 bases; unmatched junction nucleotides: 9. Germline CDR1 is LNHDA and CDR2 is SQIVND (reference sequence). Written as DNA, the CDR3 is TGTGCCAGTAATGTGGGTGCGGGGGGATACAATGAGCAGTTCTTC. It translates to CASNVGAGGYNEQFF.

The chain is built from TRBV7-9 and TRBJ2-2; TRBD1 aligns across 7 bases. The CDR3 is 16 residues long. Germline V lookup: CDR1 SEHNR, CDR2 FQNEAQ (reference sequence). J gave up 1 base and V 4 bases, and 6 bases lay outside the gene matches. The CDR3 protein is CASSSRQGLNTGELFF. CDR3 bases: TGTGCCAGCAGCTCCCGACAGGGTTTGAACACCGGGGAGCTGTTTTTT.

The chain is built from TRBV27 and TRBJ2-3; tentatively, D is TRBD2 (5 bases). Germline CDR1 MNHEY, CDR2 SMNVEV (reference sequence). Trimming removed 7 bases from V and 0 bases from J, with 11 bases in between. The CDR3 contains 14 residues. In nucleotides, the CDR3 is TGTGCCAGCACCATCGGCGGGAGCACAGATACGCAGTATTTT. Its translation: CASTIGGSTDTQYF.

This chain connects TRBV14 to TRBJ1-6, with 8 nucleotides matching TRBD1. Germline trimming cut 0 bases from V and 0 bases from J; bases unmatched to any gene: 7. Germline CDR1 SGHDN, CDR2 FVKESK. The CDR3 is 19 residues long. The CDR3 spells CASSQDPRGLGSYNSPLHF. CDR3 sequence (DNA): TGTGCCAGCAGCCAAGATCCCAGGGGGCTTGGCTCCTATAATTCACCCCTCCACTTT. Looking up the rest from reference TRBV14 and TRBJ1-6 gives the full variable domain: EAGVTQFPSHSVIEKGQTVTLRCDPISGHDNLYWYRRVMGKEIKFLLHFVKESKQDESGMPNNRFLAERTGGTYSTLKVQPAELEDSGVYFCASSQDPRGLGSYNSPLHFGNGTRLTVT.

The rearrangement joins TRBV9 to TRBJ2-7; 9 nucleotides agree with TRBD2. J gave up 5 bases and V 0 bases, and 6 bases lay outside the gene matches. The V gene's germline CDR1 is SGDLS and CDR2 YYNGEE. The CDR3 length is 15 residues. The CDR3 DNA follows: TGTGCCAGCAGCGTAGGTCTAGCGGGAACTAACGAGCAGTACTTC. This translates into CASSVGLAGTNEQYF.

This chain connects TRBV6-1 to TRBJ1-5; D is ambiguous. Trimming took off 8 bases at V and 4 bases at J, with 12 bases between the two ends. This CDR3 contains 13 residues. Germline-derived CDR1 and CDR2 are MNHNS and SASEGT. For the CDR3, the DNA is TGTGCCAGCGGCGAGGCCCCAAATCAGCCCCAGCATTTT. It specifies CASGEAPNQPQHF.

V is TRBV13 and J is TRBJ2-3, with a possible D match to TRBD2 (7 bases). The CDR3 has 18 amino acids. Germline CDR1 reads PRHDT; CDR2 reads FYEKMQ (reference sequence). The V and J ends lost 4 bases and 5 bases respectively, with 25 bases between them. CDR3 loop: CASSSPPGEGGLRDTQYF. CDR3 DNA: TGTGCCAGCAGCTCCCCCCCCGGGGAGGGGGGGCTAAGAGATACGCAGTATTTT.

The chain joins TRBV4-1 to TRBJ1-1; TRBD1 aligns across 8 bases. The CDR3 runs 14 residues. V was clipped by 0 bases and J by 4 bases; unmatched bases: 1. Germline V lookup: CDR1 MGHRA, CDR2 YSYEKL. In nucleotides, the CDR3 is TGCGCCAGCAGCCAAGAGCAGGGGGCCACTGAAGCTTTCTTT. Amino acids: CASSQEQGATEAFF.

This chain uses TRBV5-1 with TRBJ1-1, with a weak D call TRBD1 (5 bases). The CDR3 is 14 amino acids. The germline CDR1 and CDR2 sequences are SGHRS and YFSETQ. V was shortened by 4 bases and J by 4 bases, with 14 bases between the two germline ends. The CDR3 region has the DNA TGCGCCAGCAGCCCAATAGATGGGGCCACTGAAGCTTTCTTT. Protein sequence: CASSPIDGATEAFF.

V usage is TRBV18 and J usage is TRBJ1-2; 7 bases align to TRBD1. The CDR3 spans 16 residues. CDR1 is KGHSH and CDR2 is LQKENI in the germline V gene. The trim removed 4 bases at V and 8 bases at J, leaving 16 bases unmatched. The CDR3 DNA reads TGTGCCAGCTCACTTCTGGGACAGAACACGTTAGAAGGCTACACCTTC. It yields the protein CASSLLGQNTLEGYTF.